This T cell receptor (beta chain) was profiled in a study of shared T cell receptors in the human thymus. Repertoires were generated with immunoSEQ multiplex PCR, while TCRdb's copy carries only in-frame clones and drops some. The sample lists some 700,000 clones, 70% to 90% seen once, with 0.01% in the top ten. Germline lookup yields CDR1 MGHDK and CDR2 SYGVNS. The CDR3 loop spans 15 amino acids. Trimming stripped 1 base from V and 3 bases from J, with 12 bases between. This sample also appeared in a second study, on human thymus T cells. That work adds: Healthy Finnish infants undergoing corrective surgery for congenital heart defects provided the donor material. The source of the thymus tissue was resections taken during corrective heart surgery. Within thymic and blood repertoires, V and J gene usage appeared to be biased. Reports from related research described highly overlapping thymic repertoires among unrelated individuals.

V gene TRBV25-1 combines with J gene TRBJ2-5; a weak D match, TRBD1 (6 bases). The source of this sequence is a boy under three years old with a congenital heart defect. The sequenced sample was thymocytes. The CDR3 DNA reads TGTGCCAGCAGTGAATGGGGGACAAGTGAAGAGACCCAGTACTTC. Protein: CASSEWGTSEETQYF.